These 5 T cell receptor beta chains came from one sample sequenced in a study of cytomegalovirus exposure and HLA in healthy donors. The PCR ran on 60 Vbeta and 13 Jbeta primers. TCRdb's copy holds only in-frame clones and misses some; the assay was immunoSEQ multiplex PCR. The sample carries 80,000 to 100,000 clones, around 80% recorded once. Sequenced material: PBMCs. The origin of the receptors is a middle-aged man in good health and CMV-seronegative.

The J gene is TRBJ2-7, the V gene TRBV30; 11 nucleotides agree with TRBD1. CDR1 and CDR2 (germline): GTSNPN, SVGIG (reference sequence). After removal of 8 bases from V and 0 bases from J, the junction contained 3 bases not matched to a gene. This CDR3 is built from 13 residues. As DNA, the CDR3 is TGTGCCGGGGACAGGGGGAGCTCCTACGAGCAGTACTTC. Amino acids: CAGDRGSSYEQYF.

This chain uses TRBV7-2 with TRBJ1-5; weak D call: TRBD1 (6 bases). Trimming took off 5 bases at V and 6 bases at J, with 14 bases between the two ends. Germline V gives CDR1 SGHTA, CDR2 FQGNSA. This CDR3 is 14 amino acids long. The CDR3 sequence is CASSQGTGSQPQHF. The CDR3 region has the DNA TGTGCCAGCAGCCAGGGAACAGGGAGTCAGCCCCAGCATTTT.

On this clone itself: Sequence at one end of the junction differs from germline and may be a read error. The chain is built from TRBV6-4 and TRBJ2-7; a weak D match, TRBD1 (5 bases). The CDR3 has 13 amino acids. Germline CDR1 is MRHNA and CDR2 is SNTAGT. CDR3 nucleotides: TGTGCCGGACAAAACGGAAGGACCGGAATAGAAAACTTC. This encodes CAGQNGRTGIENF.

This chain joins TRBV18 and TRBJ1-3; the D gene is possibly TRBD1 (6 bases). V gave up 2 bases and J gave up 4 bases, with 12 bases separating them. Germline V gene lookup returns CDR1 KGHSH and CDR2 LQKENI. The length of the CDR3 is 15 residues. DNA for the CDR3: TGTGCCAGCTCACCAGATACAGGGCCCGGAAACACCATATATTTT. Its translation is CASSPDTGPGNTIYF.

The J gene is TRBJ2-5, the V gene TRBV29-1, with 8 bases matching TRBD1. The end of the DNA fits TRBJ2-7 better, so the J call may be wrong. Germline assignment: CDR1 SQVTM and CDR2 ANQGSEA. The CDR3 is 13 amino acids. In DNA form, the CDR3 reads TGCAGCGTCGGACAGGGCCTTTCCTACGAGCAGTACTTC. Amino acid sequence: CSVGQGLSYEQYF.